The present TCR beta chain was sequenced within a study of CD8+ T cells in alopecia areata. This clone was observed a handful of times. Its antigen is undetermined. At one boundary the junction diverges from the germline segment, which might be a read error. Notes on the study in general: On tofacitinib, scalp and blood still held many of the expanded lesional clones. Significant decreases in scalp clonality and expanded CD8+ clones followed tofacitinib treatment. Clonality exceeded that of normal scalp in lesional scalp, most notably in alopecia totalis/universalis.

TCR sequencing used cDNA made by reverse transcription of extracted RNA. Repertoires were generated with immunoSEQ multiplex PCR, while TCRdb's copy carries only in-frame clones and drops some. The sample lists 110,000 or so clones, around three fifths occurring once. Treatment noted: oral pan-JAK inhibitor, 5-10 mg twice daily. The germline gives CDR1 GTSNPN, CDR2 SVGIG (reference sequence). The CDR3 contains 16 residues. The starting material was CD4+ T cells sorted from blood, obtained at week 24, from a patient treated with tofacitinib. This receptor was taken from a human donor with alopecia areata. V and J are TRBV30 and TRBJ1-6; D remains ambiguous. The CDR3 sequence is CAWRNRRTSYYSPLHF. CDR3 coding DNA: TGTGCCTGGAGAAATAGGCGGACGTCCTATTATTCACCCCTCCACTTT.